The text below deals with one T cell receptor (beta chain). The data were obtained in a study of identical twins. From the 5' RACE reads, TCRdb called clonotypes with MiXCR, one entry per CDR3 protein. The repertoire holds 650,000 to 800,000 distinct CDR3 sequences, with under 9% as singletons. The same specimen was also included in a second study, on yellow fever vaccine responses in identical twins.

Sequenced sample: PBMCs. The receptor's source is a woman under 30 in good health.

The CDR3 DNA reads as TGTGCCTGCTATAGCTCCTACAATGAGCAGTTCTTC. Protein product: CACYSSYNEQFF. The rearrangement joins TRBV30 to TRBJ2-1; D uncertain. Germline CDR1 reads GTSNPN; CDR2 reads SVGIG (reference sequence). CDR3 length: 12 residues. The V gene lost 6 bases and the J gene lost 0 bases, with 6 bases spanning the gap.